This T cell receptor beta chain was recovered during a study of blood T cells in healthy people across ages. From germline, CDR1 is SEHNR and CDR2 FQNEAQ (reference sequence). There are 17 residues in the CDR3. V dropped 1 base and J dropped 1 base, with 14 bases sitting between them. Worth noting for this clonotype: Its antigen is currently unknown.

The authors ran a second PCR of 7 to 11 cycles using a sample-barcoded 5' primer and a J-beta primer mix. One entry per CDR3 protein results from TCRdb running MiXCR on the 5' RACE reads. The sample shows around 2 million distinct CDR3 sequences, around 42% of them seen only once. Isolation recovered at least 7 million PBMCs from every sample. Study-level points and caveats: CMV status of donors was not determined, possibly confounding expanded clonotype changes. Older age went with lower TCR beta diversity per million T cells, in a roughly linear way.

The sample comprised blood. This chain links TRBV7-9 with TRBJ1-5; the D is unclear. This TCR was recovered from a human donor in good health. The CDR3 protein is CASSLGSMGLSNQPQHF. CDR3 DNA sequence: TGTGCCAGCAGCTTAGGCTCTATGGGGTTGAGCAATCAGCCCCAGCATTTT.